This is a list of T cell receptor beta chains from one sample in a study of cytomegalovirus exposure and HLA in healthy donors. Using immunoSEQ multiplex PCR, the repertoire was profiled, and TCRdb retains in-frame clones only, with some absent. Of about 140,000 clones listed, approximately 82% are singletons. The sequenced material came from PBMCs. Receptor source: a man in his forties in good health and CMV-seronegative. The CDR3 runs from the conserved cysteine through the conserved F or W. D genes are given only for firm matches. Size values are once, few and many counts, or a class for expanded clones, and some rows have none.

j_call | v_call | clone_size | d_call | cdr3_aa | cdr3_nt
TRBJ2-7 | TRBV4-1 | . | TRBD2 | CASSQEGVGGGLNEQYF | TGCGCCAGCAGCCAAGAGGGAGTGGGCGGGGGGCTCAACGAGCAGTACTTC
TRBJ1-2 | TRBV28 | . | . | CASSSQFNYGYTF | TGTGCCAGCAGTTCTCAGTTTAACTATGGCTACACCTTC
TRBJ2-3 | TRBV7-2 | once | . | CASSLQWSDTQYF | TGTGCCAGCAGCTTACAGTGGTCAGATACGCAGTATTTT
TRBJ1-4 | TRBV5-4 | once | TRBD1 | CASSLDRGQNEKLFF | TGTGCCAGCAGCTTGGACAGGGGCCAGAATGAAAAACTGTTTTTT
TRBJ1-1 | TRBV9 | . | . | CASSVAQTWGVDTEAFF | TGTGCCAGCAGCGTAGCTCAGACCTGGGGGGTCGACACTGAAGCTTTCTTT
TRBJ2-1 | TRBV9 | . | TRBD2 | CASSVASGGYNEQFF | TGTGCCAGCAGCGTAGCTAGCGGGGGGTACAATGAGCAGTTCTTC
TRBJ2-1 | TRBV6-1 | . | TRBD2 | CASSPLGGSGFF | TGTGCCAGCAGCCCCCTGGGGGGGTCGGGGTTCTTC
TRBJ1-1 | TRBV9 | . | TRBD1 | CASSTRQGRDTEAFF | TGTGCCAGCAGCACACGACAGGGTAGGGACACTGAAGCTTTCTTT
TRBJ1-2 | TRBV6-6 | . | . | CASTPGHSANYGYTF | TGTGCCAGCACCCCAGGCCACTCAGCTAACTATGGCTACACCTTC
TRBJ2-5 | TRBV10-3 | . | . | CAISGAGQETQYF | TGTGCCATCAGTGGCGCAGGCCAAGAGACCCAGTACTTC
TRBJ2-1 | TRBV19 | . | TRBD2 | CASRLAGLWDEQFF | TGTGCCAGTAGACTAGCGGGTCTCTGGGATGAGCAGTTCTTC
TRBJ1-2 | TRBV4-1 | . | . | CASSPRGQPNYGYTF | TGCGCCAGCAGCCCTCGAGGGCAACCCAACTATGGCTACACCTTC
TRBJ2-2 | TRBV7-9 | . | TRBD2 | CASSKGTTHTGELFF | TGTGCCAGCAGCAAAGGGACTACCCACACCGGGGAGCTGTTTTTT
TRBJ2-7 | TRBV28 | . | TRBD1 | CASSFGAGGMFEQYF | TGTGCCAGCAGTTTCGGGGCAGGGGGCATGTTCGAGCAGTACTTC
TRBJ2-3 | TRBV30 | . | . | CAWSLGTASASTDTQYF | TGTGCCTGGAGCCTTGGGACGGCTAGCGCTAGCACAGATACGCAGTATTTT
TRBJ1-5 | TRBV28 | . | . | CASSLVGGTQPQHF | TGTGCCAGCAGTTTAGTTGGGGGGACTCAGCCCCAGCATTTT
TRBJ2-2 | TRBV5-1 | . | TRBD1 | CASSAPRDRGRGTGELFF | TGCGCCAGCAGCGCCCCGCGGGACAGGGGGCGAGGCACCGGGGAGCTGTTTTTT
TRBJ1-5 | TRBV11-2 | . | . | CASSLAGGSNQPQHF | TGTGCCAGCAGCTTAGCCGGGGGTAGCAATCAGCCCCAGCATTTT
TRBJ1-6 | TRBV30 | . | . | CAWSRDSSYNSPLHF | TGTGCCTGGAGTCGAGACAGCTCCTATAATTCACCCCTCCACTTT
TRBJ1-3 | TRBV14 | . | . | CASSWANRSSGNTIYF | TGTGCCAGCAGCTGGGCAAACAGGAGCTCTGGAAACACCATATATTTT
TRBJ2-3 | TRBV27 | once | TRBD2 | CASSWGGIATDTQYF | TGTGCCAGCAGCTGGGGGGGTATTGCCACAGATACGCAGTATTTT
TRBJ2-1 | TRBV19 | . | TRBD1 | CASSMGQDYNEQFF | TGTGCCAGTAGTATGGGACAGGATTACAATGAGCAGTTCTTC
TRBJ1-4 | TRBV6-1 | . | TRBD1 | CASSAYRGNNEKLFF | TGTGCCAGCAGTGCCTACAGGGGGAATAATGAAAAACTGTTTTTT
TRBJ2-2 | TRBV6-5 | . | TRBD1 | CASSRGTGVWELFF | TGTGCCAGCTCTCGAGGGACAGGCGTGTGGGAGCTGTTTTTT
TRBJ1-2 | TRBV6-5 | once | TRBD1 | CASSRGQVGYTF | TGTGCCAGCAGCCGTGGACAGGTCGGCTACACCTTC
TRBJ1-6 | TRBV15 | . | . | CATSRVQYNSPLHF | TGTGCCACCAGCAGAGTTCAGTATAATTCACCCCTCCACTTT
TRBJ2-1 | TRBV7-9 | . | . | CASRKSLTENEQFF | TGTGCCAGCAGAAAGTCATTAACCGAGAATGAGCAGTTCTTC
TRBJ1-1 | TRBV7-9 | . | . | CASSLVDYRVNTEAFF | TGTGCCAGCAGCTTAGTAGATTACAGGGTGAACACTGAAGCTTTCTTT
TRBJ1-1 | TRBV4-1 | . | . | CASSQDGGGAFF | TGCGCCAGCAGCCAAGACGGCGGTGGGGCTTTCTTT
TRBJ1-1 | TRBV5-4 | . | . | CASSPGEVGTEAFF | TGTGCCAGCAGCCCCGGGGAGGTCGGCACTGAAGCTTTCTTT
TRBJ1-3 | TRBV2 | . | . | CASRTSAGNTIYF | TGTGCCAGCAGGACATCGGCAGGAAACACCATATATTTT
TRBJ1-6 | TRBV6-1 | . | . | CASSEREYNSPLHF | TGTGCCAGCAGTGAAAGGGAGTATAATTCACCCCTCCACTTT
TRBJ1-1 | TRBV7-2 | . | TRBD1 | CASSLTQGGQLF | TGTGCCAGCAGCTTGACACAGGGGGGGCAGCTCTTT
TRBJ1-2 | TRBV15 | . | TRBD1 | CATSRPGAGTGYGYTF | TGTGCCACCAGCAGACCAGGAGCCGGGACAGGGTATGGCTACACCTTC
TRBJ1-1 | TRBV2 | few | TRBD1 | CASNSGQGSTEAFF | TGTGCCAGCAACTCGGGACAGGGGAGCACTGAAGCTTTCTTT
TRBJ2-3 | TRBV5-5 | . | . | CASSFSAVSTDTQYF | TGTGCCAGCAGCTTCAGTGCTGTGAGCACAGATACGCAGTATTTT
TRBJ1-1 | TRBV19 | . | TRBD1 | CASSDRVRNTEAFF | TGTGCCAGTAGTGACAGGGTACGGAACACTGAAGCTTTCTTT
TRBJ1-2 | TRBV27 | once | . | CASMGGYTTPYGYTF | TGTGCCAGCATGGGGGGGTACACAACTCCCTATGGCTACACCTTC
TRBJ1-2 | TRBV5-1 | . | TRBD1 | CASSLTGGGYGYTF | TGCGCCAGCAGCTTGACAGGGGGGGGCTATGGCTACACCTTC
TRBJ1-2 | TRBV4-2 | . | . | CASSRGLFRGYTF | TGTGCCAGCAGCCGGGGCCTCTTTAGGGGCTACACCTTC
TRBJ1-5 | TRBV7-9 | . | . | CASSRQGSWPQHF | TGTGCCAGCTCCCGGCAGGGCAGTTGGCCCCAGCATTTT
TRBJ1-1 | TRBV10-2 | few | TRBD1 | CASSEAPTGKNTEAFF | TGCGCCAGCAGTGAGGCCCCGACAGGGAAGAACACTGAAGCTTTCTTT
TRBJ2-1 | TRBV7-8 | . | . | CASSLGDNNNEQFF | TGTGCCAGCAGCTTAGGAGACAACAACAATGAGCAGTTCTTC
TRBJ1-5 | TRBV5-1 | few | TRBD1 | CASSPGQGTGQPQHF | TGCGCCAGCAGCCCTGGACAGGGGACAGGTCAGCCCCAGCATTTT
TRBJ2-1 | TRBV5-4 | . | TRBD1 | CASSLMGTGGSYNEQFF | TGTGCCAGCAGCTTGATGGGGACAGGGGGCTCCTACAATGAGCAGTTCTTC
TRBJ2-3 | TRBV7-3 | . | . | CASSLQASKADTQYF | TGTGCCAGCAGCTTACAGGCTAGCAAGGCAGATACGCAGTATTTT
TRBJ2-2 | TRBV7-7 | once | TRBD1 | CASSSISLGTGSFSGELFF | TGTGCCAGCAGCTCAATATCCCTAGGGACAGGGTCATTTTCCGGGGAGCTGTTTTTT
TRBJ2-2 | TRBV7-8 | . | TRBD1 | CASSLQGANTGELFF | TGTGCCAGCAGCTTACAGGGGGCGAACACCGGGGAGCTGTTTTTT
TRBJ2-5 | TRBV7-6 | . | TRBD2 | CASRRTSGEETQYF | TGTGCCAGCAGGAGGACTAGCGGGGAAGAGACCCAGTACTTC